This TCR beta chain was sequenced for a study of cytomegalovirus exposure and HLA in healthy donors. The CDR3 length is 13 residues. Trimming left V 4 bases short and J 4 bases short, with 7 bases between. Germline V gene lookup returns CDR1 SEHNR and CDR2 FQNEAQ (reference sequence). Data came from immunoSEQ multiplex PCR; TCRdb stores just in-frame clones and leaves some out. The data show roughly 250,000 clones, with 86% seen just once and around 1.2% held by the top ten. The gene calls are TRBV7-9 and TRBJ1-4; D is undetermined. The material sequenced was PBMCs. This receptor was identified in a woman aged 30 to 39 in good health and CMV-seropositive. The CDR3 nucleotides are TGTGCCAGCAGCTCGCGGGTTAATGAAAAACTGTTTTTT. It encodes CASSSRVNEKLFF.